This T cell receptor beta chain was identified during a study of beta chain features in type 1 diabetes. Whole-study context: Examination spanned fewer than 140,000,000 sorted cells from all samples.

The isolated RNA, all of it, was reverse transcribed, so expressed TCRB transcripts were what got sequenced. Measured with immunoSEQ multiplex PCR; TCRdb has only the in-frame clones, and not every one. Of about 650,000 clones in the sample, roughly 12% were seen once. V gave up 5 bases and J gave up 4 bases; unmatched junction bases: 5. Germline CDR1 and CDR2: LNHDA and SQIVND (reference sequence). The CDR3 contains 14 residues. General study results and limits: When Type 1 diabetes patients were examined, their TCRB CDR3s proved moderately but significantly shorter in all four CD4+ subsets. The study notes PCR might favor shorter templates equally in patients and controls.

To note about this clone: Its antigen remains unidentified.

Material: naive CD4+ T cells from blood. The sequence came from a man aged 30 to 39 with type 1 diabetes. V is TRBV19 and J is TRBJ1-2; 9 bases are shared with TRBD1. In DNA, the CDR3 is TGTGCCAGTAGTCCCGGGACAGGGACCTATGGCTACACCTTC. Translation: CASSPGTGTYGYTF.